The present T cell receptor (beta chain) was sequenced within a study of cytomegalovirus exposure and HLA in healthy donors. Study results and caveats: Per published reports, the classifier diagnosed cytomegalovirus status with high specificity and sensitivity. The authors reported that TCR beta sequences could predict HLA-A and HLA-B alleles. These predictions were accurate for most subjects in the first cohort.

For this clone: Its specificity is unknown.

Germline CDR1 reads SGHDT; CDR2 reads YYEEEE. This CDR3 has 17 amino acids. V dropped 4 bases and J dropped 0 bases, with 18 bases sitting between them. Researchers ran the PCR with 60 Vbeta and 13 Jbeta primers. The data were produced by immunoSEQ multiplex PCR, yet TCRdb's version contains in-frame clones alone and is incomplete. This table holds some 140,000 clones, approximately 79% found once. Sequenced sample: PBMCs. The chain joins TRBV5-6 to TRBJ2-3; weak D call: TRBD2 (6 bases). The source of this sequence is a woman in her forties or fifties in good health and CMV-seropositive. This CDR3 is CASSLSGWQTSTDTQYF. CDR3 DNA: TGTGCCAGCAGCCTGAGCGGGTGGCAGACCAGCACAGATACGCAGTATTTT.